This T cell receptor beta chain was identified during a study of cytomegalovirus exposure and HLA in healthy donors (dated by TCRdb to 2016 to 2017). Looking at the study overall: An earlier analysis of some 550 of the donors reported approximately 300 Gb of sequence data and 117 million unique TCR beta sequences from approximately 180 million T cells. Roughly 300 gigabases of sequencing data and tens of millions of unique TCR sequences were included in an early release covering over 600 HLA-typed donors. Among the roughly 400 genotyped donors, around 81% belonged to the genetic ancestry cluster associated with self-reported Caucasian donors. The study was designed to test whether signatures of past pathogen exposure could be identified by cataloging public T cell receptors. Using immunosequencing, the study profiled T cell repertoires from around 670 subjects and related those repertoires to cytomegalovirus serostatus. Along with the roughly 710-subject first cohort, a separate validation cohort of over a hundred different subjects was used. To predict cytomegalovirus infection status, the study combined high-throughput TCR immunosequencing, statistical association of individual TCRs with disease status, and machine learning. In a later analysis, previously published TCR beta repertoires from 670 or so donors were re-analyzed and high-resolution HLA genotyping was added so that TCR occurrence patterns could be studied. In the later analysis, no new phenotypic data were used to find candidate immune exposures; instead, reliance was placed on TCR beta sequences and their occurrence across donors. An earlier analysis of about 600 of the donors used high-throughput TCR beta sequencing to judge whether each TCR beta V gene segment behaved as functional or pseudogenic. Alongside the repertoire data, information on donor age, sex, ethnicity and CMV serostatus was compiled. In a later genetic analysis, genome-wide SNP genotypes for about three fifths of the roughly 670 donors were used, and that subset was treated as a discovery cohort. All discovery cohort repertoires had been generated on a single sequencing platform. HLA typing included class I and class II loci at four-digit resolution. The number of donors typed differed by locus, with 629-630 for A, B, C, DRB1 and DQB1, 522 for DQA1, 600 to 610 for DPA1, and some 470 for DPB1. About five DR-DQ haplotypes were handled as single units for association and clustering because linkage in the cohort was strong. On average, around 240,000 unique TCR beta nucleotide sequences were sequenced per donor among some 430 genotyped donors of the cohort, with roughly 18% of those sequences being non-productive. General study outcomes and caveats: It was suggested by the authors that the approach could potentially be generalized to other disease states and immunological phenotypes. For the cohort, immune exposure information was limited to CMV serostatus. The study gave a list of around 170 TCR beta chains associated with cytomegalovirus. Across donors, most TCR sequences were observed very rarely, whereas some public TCRs were present in many individuals. According to a later analysis, most CMV-associated TCR beta chains appeared to be HLA-restricted, and the HLA associations seemed to be driven largely by CMV exposure. This cohort had only TCR beta chains sequenced, and the lack of alpha or paired-chain data limited which features could be detected. A later analysis found that HLA-associated TCR beta chains were more clonally expanded and had lower generation probabilities than equally common non-associated chains. According to a later analysis, parvovirus B19, influenza, CMV and Epstein-Barr virus appeared linked to several top co-occurrence clusters. Presence/absence analyses assumed roughly uniform sequencing depth across donors, an assumption that may not hold. A later genetic analysis reported fewer N-insertions in productive TCRs among donors in an Asian-associated ancestry cluster than the approximately 670-donor mean. The sequencing pipeline was judged likely to have produced a cluster of highly shared sequence variants as a technical artifact. An association between a missense DCLRE1C variant and V-gene and J-gene trimming of TCR beta chains was found in a later genetic analysis and replicated in an independent cohort. In an earlier analysis of 450 to 750 of the donors, most TCR beta V segments appeared in productive rearrangements about 87% or about 30% of the time, broadly matching IMGT annotations. A later analysis found that TCR association rates varied across HLA loci, with DRB1 alleles showing the most associated TCRs and HLA-C alleles the fewest. When HLA alleles, especially DR and DQ, strongly co-occurred, attributing TCR associations to individual alleles was difficult. In a later analysis, around 17,000 TCR beta sequences were associated with specific HLA alleles at a false discovery rate of 0.05. Because counts were too low, seventeen rarely observed V segments, including chromosome 9 orphons, were excluded from the earlier analysis of some 540 of the donors. In both the original and validation cohorts, the classifier was reported to diagnose cytomegalovirus status with high specificity and sensitivity. Some IMGT-functional V segments, including TRBV6-2 and TRBV6-3, could not be told apart with the 87-base-pair reads, so those segments were excluded. A further reported finding was that TCR beta sequences accurately predicted the HLA-A and HLA-B alleles for most subjects in the first cohort. Because HLA typing was unavailable for some donors at each locus, only the typed subset was used in association tests. Correlated functional status among segregating V segments might reflect linkage disequilibrium, but an unknown experimental factor could not be ruled out. In vitro tests confirmed that a few of the cytomegalovirus-associated TCR beta chains recognize cytomegalovirus antigens.

The germline ends are 13 bases apart after V is trimmed by 7 bases and J by 3 bases. The germline V gene sets CDR1 to MDHEN and CDR2 to SYDVKM. Counted from cysteine to phenylalanine, this CDR3 has 14 amino acids. Just CDR3 DNA is preserved here, 42 bases in frame from base 1. Libraries were prepared through the immunoSEQ multiplex PCR assay. The multiplex PCR relied on a mix of 60 forward primers for TCR Vbeta segments and 13 reverse primers for TCR Jbeta segments. The CDR3 region of rearranged TCR beta genes was amplified from genomic DNA with a multiplex PCR assay. On the Illumina HiSeq System, the amplified TCR beta libraries were sequenced as 87-base-pair reads. Per the source publication's procedure: In a later analysis, tens of millions of unique TCR beta chains were counted across the roughly 610 repertoires, and approximately 11 million of these chains were shared by at least two donors. To remove PCR and sequencing errors, raw reads were error-corrected and collapsed into unique sequences using a nearest-neighbor algorithm that merged closely related sequences. To assign V, D and J gene segments, CDR3 sequences were aligned to IMGT reference sequences. For a sequence to be retained, a match of at least six nucleotides was required to both a V gene segment and a J gene segment. Rearrangements were classified as productive when the CDR3 lacked stop codons and remained in frame with V and J, and all other rearrangements were classified as non-productive. CDR3 was defined according to IMGT convention as the region running from the second conserved V-encoded cysteine to the conserved J-encoded phenylalanine. In an earlier analysis of more than 550 of the donors, sequences lacking an unambiguous match to a single V gene segment were excluded. An earlier analysis of 587 of the donors called V segments functional above 56.7% productive rearrangements and segregating when the between-donor standard deviation exceeded 5%. A statistical classification framework was built for diagnosing cytomegalovirus status from the catalog of TCR beta chain sequences. A later analysis assigned V and J genes by comparing TCR nucleotide sequences with IMGT/GENE-DB human TR gene sequences. The TCRdist pipeline was used in a later analysis to assign CDR3 sequences and most-parsimonious VDJ recombination scenarios. In a later analysis, every TCR beta chain was defined by the combination of its CDR3 amino acid sequence and its V-gene family, and reads without a unique V-gene family were dropped. To address suspected cross-contamination and a sequencing artifact, a later analysis removed a few hundred highly shared, low-generation-probability nucleotide sequences. In a later analysis, a clonal expansion index was calculated for each public chain from normalized within-repertoire ranks of inferred template counts. Generation probabilities in a later analysis came from a VDJ recombination model fitted to out-of-frame rearrangements, and those results were checked against IGoR. Hypergeometric tests were used in a later analysis to score TCR-TCR, TCR-HLA and TCR-CMV co-occurrence, with a repertoire-size bias correction applied to the TCR pairs. A later analysis estimated false discovery rates by permuting HLA or CMV assignments 20 times. In a later analysis, co-occurring TCRs were grouped with DBSCAN, and TCRdist sequence similarity was added when clustering was performed within HLA-allele-positive subsets. Repertoires with fewer than 30,000 or more than 120,000 public chains, plus five repertoires with anomalous nucleotide sharing, were excluded from co-occurrence clustering. The table comes from immuneACCESS by way of TCRdb, which keeps in-frame sequences with V and J called. Part of the clones is missing from these tables; in studies checked, under half for an unresolved V gene and the rest for unknown reasons. Clone size and the V and J calls come from that table; the DNA yielded D and trimming. Present in this sample are over 75,000 clones, around a tenth of which were seen just once. The ten largest clones capture around 5% of the sample.

The cohort comprised around 700 healthy bone marrow donors. Cohort members were all nominally healthy when sampled, although unrecorded immune exposures were likely present. The donor was CMV seropositive and was included in the group of some 290 seropositive cohort members. A peripheral blood sample was provided by each donor, and peripheral blood mononuclear cells were used for TCR beta sequencing. Genomic DNA extraction from the blood cell samples was performed with the Qiagen DNeasy Blood Extraction Kit. To note about this clone: Its antigen remains unidentified. No base quality values were provided; no much bigger clone lies one nucleotide off.

The sequence is built from TRBV28 and TRBJ1-5; a confident D gene designation cannot be given. The sequenced sample consisted of PBMCs. The TCR sequence derives from a middle-aged man in good health and CMV-seropositive. The DNA sequence follows: TGTGCCAGCAAAACAGCTAACCTCAATCAGCCCCAGCATTTT. It codes for CASKTANLNQPQHF.